A single sample is the source of the 2 T cell receptor beta chains below, sequenced in a study of vaccination and CD4 T cells after COVID-19. Their recognized antigens are unknown. Treatment given: roughly ten-day PBMC culture with coronavirus spike peptide pools or control peptides (ViraFEST assay). Once obtained from cultured CD4+ T cells, the DNA was sequenced using the Oncomine TCR Beta short-read assay. TCRdb called the PCR reads again in MiXCR, with one record for every CDR3 protein. The sample yields approximately 13,000 distinct CDR3 sequences, 51% seen once. The sequencing here drew on CD4+ T cells from blood, cultured in vitro, taken before SARS-CoV-2 vaccination. Source of these receptors: a human donor who had recovered from COVID-19.

This clonotype has more than one count but fewer than ten. The chain links TRBV29-1 to TRBJ2-7, with 7 nucleotides matching TRBD2. The CDR3 extends over 13 amino acids. J was trimmed by 9 bases and V by 7 bases; bases with no gene match: 15. Germline values: CDR1 SQVTM, CDR2 ANQGSEA. The CDR3 sequence is CSAVDSQGLVQYF. The CDR3 bases are TGCAGCGCCGTCGACAGCCAAGGACTAGTGCAGTACTTC.

The V call is TRBV6-1, the J call TRBJ2-7; D is undetermined. V was clipped by 4 bases and J by 1 base, with 11 bases between them. Germline CDR1 reads MNHNS; CDR2 reads SASEGT. The CDR3 runs to 14 residues. The CDR3 spells CASSVTEASYEQYF. The CDR3 nucleotides are TGTGCCAGCAGTGTCACCGAGGCTTCCTACGAGCAGTACTTC.